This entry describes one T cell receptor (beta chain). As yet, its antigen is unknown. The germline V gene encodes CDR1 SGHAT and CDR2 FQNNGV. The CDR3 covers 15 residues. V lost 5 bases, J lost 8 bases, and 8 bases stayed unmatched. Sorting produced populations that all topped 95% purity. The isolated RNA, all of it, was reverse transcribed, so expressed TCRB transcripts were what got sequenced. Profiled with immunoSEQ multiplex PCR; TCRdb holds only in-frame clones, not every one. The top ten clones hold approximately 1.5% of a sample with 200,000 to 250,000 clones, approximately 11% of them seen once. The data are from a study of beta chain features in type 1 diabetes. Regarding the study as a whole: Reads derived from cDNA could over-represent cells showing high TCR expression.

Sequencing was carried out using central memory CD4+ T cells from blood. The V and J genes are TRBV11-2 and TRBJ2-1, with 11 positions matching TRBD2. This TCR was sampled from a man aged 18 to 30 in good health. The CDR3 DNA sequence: TGTGCCAGCAGCGGAACTAGCGGGAGATACGATGAGCAGTTCTTC. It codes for CASSGTSGRYDEQFF.